Detailed here is one TCR beta chain. This specimen comes from a study of response to subunit inactivated influenza vaccine. The CDR3 sequence is 13 residues long. In germline, CDR1 is DFQATT, CDR2 SNEGSKA (reference sequence). V was clipped by 0 bases and J by 8 bases, with 11 bases between them. TCRdb redid the calling of the RT-PCR reads with MiXCR, one entry per CDR3 protein. The top ten clones hold 5.5% to 7% of a sample with 650,000 to 800,000 distinct CDR3 sequences, 14% of them seen once. The sample in question was PBMCs from blood, obtained roughly 15 days before vaccination. This TCR derives from a man over 45 who received an inactivated influenza vaccine. The chain employs TRBV20-1 and TRBJ2-1, with D hard to call. CDR3 in amino acids: CSARELGGDEQFF. The CDR3 region has the DNA TGCAGTGCTAGAGAATTAGGTGGCGATGAGCAGTTCTTC.